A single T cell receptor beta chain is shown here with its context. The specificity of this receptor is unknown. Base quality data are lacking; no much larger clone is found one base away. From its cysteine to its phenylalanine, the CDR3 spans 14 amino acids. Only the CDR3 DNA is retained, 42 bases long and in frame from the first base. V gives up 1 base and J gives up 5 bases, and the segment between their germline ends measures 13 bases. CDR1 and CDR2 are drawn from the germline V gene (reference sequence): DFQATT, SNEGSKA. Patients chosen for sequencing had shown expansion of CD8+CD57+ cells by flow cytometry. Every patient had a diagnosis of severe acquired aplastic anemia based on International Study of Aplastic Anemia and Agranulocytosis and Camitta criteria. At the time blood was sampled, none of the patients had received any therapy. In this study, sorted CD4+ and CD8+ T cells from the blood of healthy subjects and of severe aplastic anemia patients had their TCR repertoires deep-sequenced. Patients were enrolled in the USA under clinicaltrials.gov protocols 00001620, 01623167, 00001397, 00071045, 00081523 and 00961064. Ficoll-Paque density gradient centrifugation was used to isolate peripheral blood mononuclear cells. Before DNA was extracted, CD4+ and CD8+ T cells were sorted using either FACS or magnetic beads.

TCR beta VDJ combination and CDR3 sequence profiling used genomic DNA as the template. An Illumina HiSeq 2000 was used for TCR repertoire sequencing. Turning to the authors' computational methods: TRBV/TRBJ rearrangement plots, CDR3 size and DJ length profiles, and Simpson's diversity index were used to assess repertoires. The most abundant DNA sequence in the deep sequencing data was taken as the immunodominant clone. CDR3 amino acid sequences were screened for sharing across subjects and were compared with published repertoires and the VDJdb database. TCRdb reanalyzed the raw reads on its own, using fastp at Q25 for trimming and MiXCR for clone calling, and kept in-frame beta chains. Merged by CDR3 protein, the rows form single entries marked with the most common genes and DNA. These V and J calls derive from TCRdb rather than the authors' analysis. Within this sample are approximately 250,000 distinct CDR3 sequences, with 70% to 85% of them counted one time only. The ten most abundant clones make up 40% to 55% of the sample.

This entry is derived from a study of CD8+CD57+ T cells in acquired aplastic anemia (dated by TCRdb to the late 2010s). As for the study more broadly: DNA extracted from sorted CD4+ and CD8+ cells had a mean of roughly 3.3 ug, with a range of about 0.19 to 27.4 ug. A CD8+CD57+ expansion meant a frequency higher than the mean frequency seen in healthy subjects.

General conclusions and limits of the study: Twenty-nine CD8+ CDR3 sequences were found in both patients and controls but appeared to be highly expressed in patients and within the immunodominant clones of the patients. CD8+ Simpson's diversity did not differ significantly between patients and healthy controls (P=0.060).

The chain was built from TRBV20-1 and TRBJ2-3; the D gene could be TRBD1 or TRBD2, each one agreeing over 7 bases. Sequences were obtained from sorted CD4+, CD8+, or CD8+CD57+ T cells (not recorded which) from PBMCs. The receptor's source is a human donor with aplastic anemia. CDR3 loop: CSARGRGGRDTQYF. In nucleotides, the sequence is TGCAGTGCTAGAGGCAGGGGGGGGAGAGATACGCAGTATTTT.